This section outlines one TCR beta chain sequence together with its context. These data originate in a study of blood T cell repertoires in COVID-19. For the study at large: PBMCs, B-cell-depleted T cells, or T cells provided the cDNA or gDNA that made up the material.

The V gene lost 6 bases and the J gene lost 5 bases, with 22 bases spanning the gap. The CDR3 extends over 15 amino acids. Germline loops: CDR1 GTSNPN, CDR2 SVGIG (reference sequence). Seattle-derived patients entered the study during active infection and were followed longitudinally. Under the authors' procedure: For nucleated cells, counts were estimated from reference gene primer amplification. Sequencing was performed with immunoSEQ multiplex PCR; in TCRdb, only in-frame clones are kept and a portion is missing. The V and J calls and clone size are taken from that table; D and trimming were inferred from the DNA. The table shows approximately 440,000 clones, with approximately 90% occurring only once.

This TCR derives from a woman aged 50 to 60 with COVID-19, enrolled during active disease. Sequencing input: peripheral blood. This chain links TRBV30 with TRBJ1-2; tentative D call: TRBD1 (5 bases). In DNA form, the CDR3 reads TGTGCCTGCCTACCCCCGGGACTGCCATGGTATGGCTACACCTTC. It yields the protein CACLPPGLPWYGYTF.